The TCR beta chain described here comes from a study of beta chain features in type 1 diabetes. This clone was observed a handful of times. The entirety of the isolated RNA underwent reverse transcription, so expressed TCRB transcripts were sequenced. Using immunoSEQ multiplex PCR, the repertoire was profiled, and TCRdb retains in-frame clones only, with some absent. The table has 200,000 to 250,000 clones, about a tenth seen once. The ends lost 4 bases at V and 4 bases at J; junction bases unmatched: 5. CDR1 is SGHNT and CDR2 is YYREEE in the germline V gene (reference sequence). CDR3 size: 16 residues.

This sequence originates from a man aged 18 to 29 in good health. The V and J genes are TRBV5-4 and TRBJ2-3, with 14 bases lining up with TRBD2. The sequencing sample was made of central memory CD4+ T cells from blood. The CDR3: CASSPGLAGDPDTQYF. Written as DNA, the CDR3 is TGTGCCAGCAGCCCGGGACTAGCGGGAGATCCAGATACGCAGTATTTT.